This T cell receptor (beta chain) was identified in a study of blood T cell repertoires in COVID-19. Study as a whole: Researchers got acute and convalescent COVID-19 samples from the United States, Italy and Spain.

The assay was immunoSEQ multiplex PCR, and TCRdb's table has in-frame clones only and misses some. In the table there are around 300,000 clones, approximately 83% of which are singletons. This CDR3 region has 18 residues. With V trimmed by 6 bases and J by 4 bases, 9 bases remained unmatched. Germline CDR1 LNHNV, CDR2 YYDKDF (reference sequence). Input material: peripheral blood. This sequence originates from a woman aged 50 to 60 who had recovered from COVID-19. J is TRBJ2-2 and V is TRBV15, with TRBD2 identical over 15 bases. This CDR3 is CATRRTSGRAIFTGELFF. CDR3 in DNA: TGTGCCACCAGGAGGACTAGCGGGAGGGCAATTTTCACCGGGGAGCTGTTTTTT. Full variable domain (missing parts from reference TRBV15 and TRBJ2-2): DAMVIQNPRYQVTQFGKPVTLSCSQTLNHNVMYWYQQKSSQAPKLLFHYYDKDFNNEADTPDNFQSRRPNTSFCFLDIRSPGLGDTAMYLCATRRTSGRAIFTGELFFGEGSRLTVL.